This TCR beta chain originates from a study of blood T cell repertoires in COVID-19. Repertoires were generated with immunoSEQ multiplex PCR, while TCRdb's copy carries only in-frame clones and drops some. The table includes 250,000 to 300,000 clones, roughly 84% detected once. Sequencing was carried out using peripheral blood. The receptor was isolated from a man aged 60-69 years with acute or convalescent COVID-19.

CDR3 bases: TGTGCCAGCACGGGGGGGAAATACGAGCAGTACTTC. Protein product: CASTGGKYEQYF. The chain joins TRBV2 to TRBJ2-7; 8 positions agree with TRBD2. The V gene end was trimmed by 7 bases and the J gene end by 4 bases; junction bases not matched to a gene: 3. The V gene's germline CDR1 is SNHLY and CDR2 FYNNEI. The CDR3 is made up of 12 amino acids.